This TCR beta chain was found in a study of identical twins. This clonotype was recorded a few times. Its antigen remains unidentified. Study-wide findings and caveats: Carriage of fewer insertions was seen in abundant cord blood beta clonotypes, whereas memory repertoires showed none.

It was template switching that added a universal primer site, and there were unique molecular identifiers on the cDNA. Using its own MiXCR run on the 5' RACE reads, TCRdb lists one record per CDR3 protein. Here the sample spans about 490,000 distinct CDR3 sequences, roughly 15% being singletons. The sample was also reused in another study, on yellow fever vaccine responses in identical twins.

The TCR sequence derives from a young woman in good health. The sample consisted of CD4+ T cells sorted from blood.

The CDR3 protein is CASSFSGTTSHVQYV. The CDR3 coding sequence is TGTGCCAGCAGTTTCTCCGGGACAACTTCGCACGTGCAGTACGTC. This chain links TRBV28 with TRBJ2-7, with a weak D call TRBD1 (6 bases). From germline, CDR1 is MDHEN and CDR2 SYDVKM. This CDR3 is 15 amino acids long. Trimming cost V 3 bases and J 9 bases, with 21 bases left between them.